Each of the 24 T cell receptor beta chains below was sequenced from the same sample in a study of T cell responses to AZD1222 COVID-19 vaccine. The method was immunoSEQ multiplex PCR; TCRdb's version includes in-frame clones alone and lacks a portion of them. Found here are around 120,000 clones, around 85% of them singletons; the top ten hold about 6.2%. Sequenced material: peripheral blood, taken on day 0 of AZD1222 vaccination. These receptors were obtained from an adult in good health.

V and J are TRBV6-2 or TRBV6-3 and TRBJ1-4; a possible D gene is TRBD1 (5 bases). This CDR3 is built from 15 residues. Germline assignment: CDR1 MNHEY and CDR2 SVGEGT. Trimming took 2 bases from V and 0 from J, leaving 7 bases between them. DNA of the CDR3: TGTGCCAGCAGTTACAGGGGCGCAACTAATGAAAAACTGTTTTTT. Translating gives CASSYRGATNEKLFF.

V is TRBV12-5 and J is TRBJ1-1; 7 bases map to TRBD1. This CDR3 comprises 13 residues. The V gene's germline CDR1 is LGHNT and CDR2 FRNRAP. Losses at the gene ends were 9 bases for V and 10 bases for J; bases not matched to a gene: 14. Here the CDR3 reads CASATGLRVGAFF. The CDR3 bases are TGTGCTAGCGCGACAGGGTTGCGAGTAGGAGCTTTCTTT.

CDR3 region: CASSPREKGWLFF. CDR3 DNA sequence: TGTGCCAGCAGCCCAAGAGAGAAGGGGTGGCTGTTTTTT. This chain uses TRBV3-1 (or the pseudogene TRBV3-2) with TRBJ1-4, with D possibly being TRBD1 (5 bases). V lost 4 bases and J 14 bases, leaving 17 bases between the germline ends. There are 13 residues in the CDR3. Germline lookup yields CDR1 LGHDT and CDR2 YNNKEL (reference sequence).

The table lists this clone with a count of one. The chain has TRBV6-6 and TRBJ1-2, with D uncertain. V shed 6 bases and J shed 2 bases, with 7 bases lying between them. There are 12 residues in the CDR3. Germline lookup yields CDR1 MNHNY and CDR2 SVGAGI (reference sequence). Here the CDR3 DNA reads TGTGCCAGCAGCCCGGCCAACTATGGCTACACCTTC. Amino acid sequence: CASSPANYGYTF.

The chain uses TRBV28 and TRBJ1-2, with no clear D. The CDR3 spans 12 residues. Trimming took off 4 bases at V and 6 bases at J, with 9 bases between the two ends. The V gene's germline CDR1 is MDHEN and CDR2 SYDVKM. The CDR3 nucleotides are TGTGCCAGCAGTTATAGGGCCAATGGCTACACCTTC. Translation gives CASSYRANGYTF.

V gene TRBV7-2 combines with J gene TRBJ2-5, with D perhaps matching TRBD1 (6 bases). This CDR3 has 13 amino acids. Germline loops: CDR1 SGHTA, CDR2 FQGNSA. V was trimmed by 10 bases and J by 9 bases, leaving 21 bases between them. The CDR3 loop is CATRQDPMSAQYF. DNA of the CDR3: TGTGCCACGCGACAGGATCCCATGAGTGCCCAGTACTTC.

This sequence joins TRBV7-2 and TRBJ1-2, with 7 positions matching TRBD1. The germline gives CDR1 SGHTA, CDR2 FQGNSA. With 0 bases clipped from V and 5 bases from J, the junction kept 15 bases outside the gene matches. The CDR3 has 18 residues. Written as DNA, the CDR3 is TGTGCCAGCAGCTTAGCAGGGAGACAGGGCAGCGGCCCTTATGGCTACACCTTC. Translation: CASSLAGRQGSGPYGYTF. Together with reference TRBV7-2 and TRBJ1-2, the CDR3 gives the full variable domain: GAGVSQSPSNKVTEKGKDVELRCDPISGHTALYWYRQSLGQGLEFLIYFQGNSAPDKSGLPSDRFSAERTGGSVSTLTIQRTQQEDSAVYLCASSLAGRQGSGPYGYTFGSGTRLTVV.

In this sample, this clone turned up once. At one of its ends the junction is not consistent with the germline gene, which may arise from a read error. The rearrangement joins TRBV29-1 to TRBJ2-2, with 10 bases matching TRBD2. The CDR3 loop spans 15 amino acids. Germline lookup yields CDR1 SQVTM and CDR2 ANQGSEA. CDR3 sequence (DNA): TGCAGCGTGGGATTGGCAGCGGGGGGGTACCGGGAGCCGTTTTTT. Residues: CSVGLAAGGYREPFF.

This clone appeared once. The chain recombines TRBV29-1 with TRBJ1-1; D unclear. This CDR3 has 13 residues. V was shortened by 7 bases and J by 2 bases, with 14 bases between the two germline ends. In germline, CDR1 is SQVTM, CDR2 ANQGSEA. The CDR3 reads CSAARTGNTEAFF. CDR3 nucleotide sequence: TGCAGCGCCGCTCGGACGGGAAACACTGAAGCTTTCTTT. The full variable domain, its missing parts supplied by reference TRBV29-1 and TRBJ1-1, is SAVISQKPSRDICQRGTSLTIQCQVDSQVTMMFWYRQQPGQSLTLIATANQGSEATYESGFVIDKFPISRPNLTFSTLTVSNMSPEDSSIYLCSAARTGNTEAFFGQGTRLTVV.

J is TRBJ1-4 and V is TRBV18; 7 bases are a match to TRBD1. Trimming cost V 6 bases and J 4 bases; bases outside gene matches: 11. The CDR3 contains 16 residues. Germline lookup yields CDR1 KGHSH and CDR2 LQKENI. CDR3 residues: CASSPALTGSNEKLFF. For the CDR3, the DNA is TGTGCCAGCTCGCCCGCATTGACAGGGAGTAATGAAAAACTGTTTTTT.

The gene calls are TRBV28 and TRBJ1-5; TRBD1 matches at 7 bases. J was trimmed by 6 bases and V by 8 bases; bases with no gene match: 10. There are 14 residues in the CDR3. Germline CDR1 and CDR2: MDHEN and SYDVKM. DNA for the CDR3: TGTGCCAGCTCTGGCACACAGGGGTTTCAGCCCCAGCATTTT. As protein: CASSGTQGFQPQHF.

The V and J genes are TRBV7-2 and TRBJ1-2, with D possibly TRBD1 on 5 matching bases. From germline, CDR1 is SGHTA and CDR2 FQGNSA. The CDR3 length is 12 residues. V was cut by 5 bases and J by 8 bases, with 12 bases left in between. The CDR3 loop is CASSPNGDGYTF. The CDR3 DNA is TGTGCCAGCAGCCCGAACGGGGACGGCTACACCTTC.

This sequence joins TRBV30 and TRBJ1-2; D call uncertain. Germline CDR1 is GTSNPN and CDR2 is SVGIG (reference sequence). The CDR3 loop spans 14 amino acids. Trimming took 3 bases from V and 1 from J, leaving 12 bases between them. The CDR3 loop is CAWRPRGFNYGYTF. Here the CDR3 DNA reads TGTGCCTGGAGACCCCGTGGGTTTAACTATGGCTACACCTTC.

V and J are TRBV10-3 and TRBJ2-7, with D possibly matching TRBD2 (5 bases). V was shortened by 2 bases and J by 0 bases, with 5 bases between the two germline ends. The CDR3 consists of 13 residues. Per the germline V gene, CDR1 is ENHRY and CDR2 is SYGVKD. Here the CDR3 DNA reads TGTGCCATCAGTGAGGGACTCTCCTACGAGCAGTACTTC. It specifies CAISEGLSYEQYF.

The CDR3, as DNA: TGCGCCAGCCGGCCCTTAGGACAGGGTCAGGACGAGCAGTACTTC. Translation gives CASRPLGQGQDEQYF. The V call is TRBV5-1, the J call TRBJ2-7; 8 bases line up with TRBD1. This CDR3 spans 15 amino acids. V lost 7 bases, J lost 5 bases, and 14 bases stayed unmatched. From germline, CDR1 is SGHRS and CDR2 YFSETQ.

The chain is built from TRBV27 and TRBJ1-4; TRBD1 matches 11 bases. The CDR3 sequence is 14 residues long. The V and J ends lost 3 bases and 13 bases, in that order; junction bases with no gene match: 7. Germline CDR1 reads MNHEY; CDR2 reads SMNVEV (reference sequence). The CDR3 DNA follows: TGTGCCAGCAGTTTCGGGGACAGGGGGTTCCCACTGTTTTTT. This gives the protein CASSFGDRGFPLFF.

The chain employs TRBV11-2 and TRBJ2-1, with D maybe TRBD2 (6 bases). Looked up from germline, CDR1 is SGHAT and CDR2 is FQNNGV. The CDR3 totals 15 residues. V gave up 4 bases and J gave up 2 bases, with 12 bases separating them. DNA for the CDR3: TGTGCCAGCAGCTACCTACGGGGGACCTACAATGAGCAGTTCTTC. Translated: CASSYLRGTYNEQFF. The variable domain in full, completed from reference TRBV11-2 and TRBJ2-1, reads EAGVAQSPRYKIIEKRQSVAFWCNPISGHATLYWYQQILGQGPKLLIQFQNNGVVDDSQLPKDRFSAERLKGVDSTLKIQPAKLEDSAVYLCASSYLRGTYNEQFFGPGTRLTVL.

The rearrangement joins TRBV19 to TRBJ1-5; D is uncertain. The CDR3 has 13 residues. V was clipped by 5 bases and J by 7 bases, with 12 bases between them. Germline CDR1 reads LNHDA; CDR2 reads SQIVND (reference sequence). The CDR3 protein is CASSDGRQQPQHF. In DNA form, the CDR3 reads TGTGCCAGTAGTGACGGACGGCAACAGCCCCAGCATTTT.

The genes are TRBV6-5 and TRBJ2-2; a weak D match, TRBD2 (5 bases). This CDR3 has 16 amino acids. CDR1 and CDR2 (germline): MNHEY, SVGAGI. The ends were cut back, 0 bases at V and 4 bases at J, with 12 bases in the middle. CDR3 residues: CASSYSMRAGTGELFF. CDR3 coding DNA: TGTGCCAGCAGTTACTCGATGAGGGCGGGCACCGGGGAGCTGTTTTTT.

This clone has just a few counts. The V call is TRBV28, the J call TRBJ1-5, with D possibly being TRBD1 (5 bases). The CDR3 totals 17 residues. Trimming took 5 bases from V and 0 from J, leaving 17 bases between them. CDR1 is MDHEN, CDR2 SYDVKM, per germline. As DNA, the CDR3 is TGTGCCAGCAGTCTCCTTGGGGGTTTCAATAGCAATCAGCCCCAGCATTTT. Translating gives CASSLLGGFNSNQPQHF.

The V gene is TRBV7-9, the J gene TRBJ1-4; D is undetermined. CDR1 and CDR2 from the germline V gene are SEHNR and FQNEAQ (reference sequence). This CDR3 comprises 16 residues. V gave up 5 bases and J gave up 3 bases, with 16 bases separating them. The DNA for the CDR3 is TGTGCCAGCAGCCCAGCAAACAGTAGGGCTAATGAAAAACTGTTTTTT. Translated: CASSPANSRANEKLFF.

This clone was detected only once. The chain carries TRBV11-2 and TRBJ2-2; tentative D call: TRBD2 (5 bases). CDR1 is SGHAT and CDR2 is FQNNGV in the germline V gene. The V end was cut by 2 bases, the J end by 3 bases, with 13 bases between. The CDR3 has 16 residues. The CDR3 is CASSLTARVDTGELFF. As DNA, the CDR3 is TGTGCCAGCAGCTTAACAGCGAGGGTCGACACCGGGGAGCTGTTTTTT.

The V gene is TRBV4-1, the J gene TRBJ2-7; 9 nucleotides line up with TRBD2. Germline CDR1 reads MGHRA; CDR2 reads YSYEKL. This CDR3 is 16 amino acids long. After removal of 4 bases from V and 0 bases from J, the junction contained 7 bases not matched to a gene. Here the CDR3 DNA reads TGCGCCAGCAGCCTCCTAGCGGGGCCGAGCTCCTACGAGCAGTACTTC. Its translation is CASSLLAGPSSYEQYF.

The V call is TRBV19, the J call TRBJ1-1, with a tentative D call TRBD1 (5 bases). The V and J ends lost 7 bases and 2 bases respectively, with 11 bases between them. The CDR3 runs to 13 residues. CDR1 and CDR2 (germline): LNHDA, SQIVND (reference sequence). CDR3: CASKAGPNTEAFF. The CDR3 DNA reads TGTGCCAGTAAGGCGGGGCCAAACACTGAAGCTTTCTTT.